This T cell receptor (beta chain) comes out of a study of glioma-infiltrating T cells after dendritic cell vaccination. In the study overall: Monocyte-derived dendritic cells, cultured less than 9 days with IL-4 and GM-CSF, were pulsed with autologous tumor lysate.

Amplification used 60 V beta primers and 13 J beta primers. Method: immunoSEQ multiplex PCR; TCRdb's copy keeps in-frame clones and lacks some. The data show almost 90,000 clones, with around 83% seen just once and 6% to 8.5% held by the top ten. Noted time point: after dendritic cell vaccination, including at tumor progression/relapse. Before vaccination, two weeks after the third vaccination, and at progression, PBMC were collected. The V end lost 1 base, the J end lost 4 bases, and 16 bases lay between the germline ends. Germline-derived CDR1 and CDR2 are SGHVS and FNYEAQ. The CDR3 loop spans 16 amino acids.

This TCR came from a human donor with glioblastoma. The specimen was blood, collected after dendritic cell vaccination. The chain recombines TRBV7-6 with TRBJ1-2; D possibly corresponds to TRBD1 (6 bases). In nucleotides, the CDR3 is TGTGCCAGCAGCTTAGGAACAGGGAGGGGTGGCTATGGCTACACCTTC. Amino acid sequence: CASSLGTGRGGYGYTF. Full variable domain (rest looked up from reference TRBV7-6 and TRBJ1-2): GAGVSQSPRYKVTKRGQDVALRCDPISGHVSLYWYRQALGQGPEFLTYFNYEAQQDKSGLPNDRFSAERPEGSISTLTIQRTEQRDSAMYRCASSLGTGRGGYGYTFGSGTRLTVV.